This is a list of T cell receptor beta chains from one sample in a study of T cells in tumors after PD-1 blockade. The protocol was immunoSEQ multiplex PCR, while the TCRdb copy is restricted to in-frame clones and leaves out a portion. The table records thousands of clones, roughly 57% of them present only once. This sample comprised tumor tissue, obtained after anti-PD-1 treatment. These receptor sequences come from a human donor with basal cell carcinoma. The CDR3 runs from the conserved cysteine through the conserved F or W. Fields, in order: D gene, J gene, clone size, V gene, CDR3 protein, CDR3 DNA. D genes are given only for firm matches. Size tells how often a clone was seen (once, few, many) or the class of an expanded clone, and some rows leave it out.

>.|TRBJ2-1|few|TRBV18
CASSPPRASEQFF
TGTGCCAGCTCACCACCGAGAGCGAGTGAGCAGTTCTTC
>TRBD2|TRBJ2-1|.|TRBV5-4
CASSKSGGASYNEQFF
TGTGCCAGCAGCAAAAGCGGGGGGGCCTCCTACAATGAGCAGTTCTTC
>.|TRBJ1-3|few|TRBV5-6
CASSWGRGNTIYF
TGTGCCAGCAGCTGGGGGCGGGGAAACACCATATATTTT
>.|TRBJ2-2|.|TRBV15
CATSREAGYTGELFF
TGTGCCACCAGCAGAGAGGCGGGGTACACCGGGGAGCTGTTTTTT
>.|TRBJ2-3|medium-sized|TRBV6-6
CASSYSLDPTDTQYF
TGTGCCAGCAGTTACTCGTTGGACCCCACAGATACGCAGTATTTT
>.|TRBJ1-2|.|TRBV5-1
CASSLEGRSQNYGYTF
TGCGCCAGCAGCTTGGAAGGGCGGTCCCAGAACTATGGCTACACCTTC
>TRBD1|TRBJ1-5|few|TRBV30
CAWKQGSYSNQPQHF
TGTGCCTGGAAACAGGGGAGTTACAGCAATCAGCCCCAGCATTTT
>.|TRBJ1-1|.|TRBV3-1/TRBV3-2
CASSQGGRGTEAFF
TGTGCCAGCAGCCAAGGTGGTAGGGGCACTGAAGCTTTCTTT
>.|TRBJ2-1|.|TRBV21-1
CASSRGNEQFF
TGTGCCAGCAGCAGGGGTAATGAGCAGTTCTTC
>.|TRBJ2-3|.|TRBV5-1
CASSLGTRPTDTQYF
TGCGCCAGCAGCTTGGGGACAAGGCCGACAGATACGCAGTATTTT
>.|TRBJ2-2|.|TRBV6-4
CASSETGEHRGAVF
TGTGCCAGCAGTGAGACAGGCGAACACCGGGGAGCTGTTTTT
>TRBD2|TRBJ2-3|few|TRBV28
CASSLWGPAGMTDTQYF
TGTGCCAGCAGTTTATGGGGACCAGCGGGGATGACAGATACGCAGTATTTT
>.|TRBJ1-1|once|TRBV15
CATSSTGWTEAFF
TGTGCCACCAGCAGCACAGGGTGGACTGAAGCTTTCTTT
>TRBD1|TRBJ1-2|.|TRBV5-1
CASSRGTGPRDYGYTF
TGCGCCAGCAGCCGAGGGACAGGCCCTAGGGACTATGGCTACACCTTC
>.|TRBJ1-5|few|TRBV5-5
CASTPGGSGNQPQHF
TGTGCCAGCACCCCGGGGGGGTCGGGAAATCAGCCCCAGCATTTT
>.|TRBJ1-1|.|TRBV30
CAWSGDRNTEAFF
TGTGCCTGGAGTGGAGACAGGAACACTGAAGCTTTCTTT
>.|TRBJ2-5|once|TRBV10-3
CAISGGGGVLQETQYF
TGTGCCATCAGTGGTGGTGGGGGTGTACTACAAGAGACCCAGTACTTC
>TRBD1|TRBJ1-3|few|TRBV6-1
CASSDTPGGTRGNTIYF
TGTGCCAGCAGTGATACGCCAGGGGGCACCCGCGGAAACACCATATATTTT
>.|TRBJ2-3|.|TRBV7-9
CASTRRGLGTDTQYF
TGTGCCAGCACCAGGCGGGGGCTTGGCACAGATACGCAGTATTTT
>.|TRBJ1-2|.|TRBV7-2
CASSLGSGARTF
TGTGCCAGCAGCTTAGGGTCGGGCGCAAGGACCTTC